This TCR beta chain was captured in a study of CDR3 diversity in severe acne. CDR3 length: 14 amino acids. Germline CDR1 is SGHRS and CDR2 is YFSETQ. To note about this clonotype: This may be a read error, as it is one base from a much larger clone.

TCRdb passed the PCR reads through MiXCR, listing each CDR3 protein once. The data show about 85,000 distinct CDR3 sequences, around 50% seen once. The J gene is TRBJ1-5, the V gene TRBV5-1; 7 nucleotides match TRBD1. This TCR was sampled from a male donor in good health, serving as a control. Sequenced input: blood. CDR3 in amino acids: CASSLGQGNRPQHF. CDR3 bases: TGCGCCAGCAGCTTGGGACAGGGCAATCGGCCCCAGCATTTT.